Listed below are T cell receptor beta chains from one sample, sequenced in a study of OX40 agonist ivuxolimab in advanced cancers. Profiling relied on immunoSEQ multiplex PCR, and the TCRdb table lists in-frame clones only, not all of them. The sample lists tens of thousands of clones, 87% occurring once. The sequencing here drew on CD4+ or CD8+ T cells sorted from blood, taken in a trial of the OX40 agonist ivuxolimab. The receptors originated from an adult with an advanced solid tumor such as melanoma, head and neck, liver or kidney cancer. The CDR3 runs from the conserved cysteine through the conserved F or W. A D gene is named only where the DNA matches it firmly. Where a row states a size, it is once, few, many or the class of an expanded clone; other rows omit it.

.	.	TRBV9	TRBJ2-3	CASSYQGSLADTQYF	TGTGCCAGCAGCTACCAGGGGAGTTTGGCAGATACGCAGTATTTT
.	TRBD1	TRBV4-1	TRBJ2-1	CASSLLDLGQGLINEQFF	TGCGCCAGCAGCCTCCTCGATTTGGGACAGGGGCTAATCAATGAGCAGTTCTTC
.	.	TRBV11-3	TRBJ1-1	CASSLDDGQGAFF	TGTGCCAGCAGCTTAGACGATGGTCAGGGTGCTTTCTTT
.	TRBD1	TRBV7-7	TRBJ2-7	CASSPMDEGTGGLEF	TGTGCTAGCAGCCCCATGGATGAGGGGACAGGGGGCCTTGAATTC
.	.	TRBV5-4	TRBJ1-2	CASSLQESYGYTF	TGTGCCAGCAGCTTGCAGGAGAGCTATGGCTACACCTTC
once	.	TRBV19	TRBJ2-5	CASREVNTETQYF	TGTGCCAGTAGGGAAGTTAATACAGAGACCCAGTACTTC
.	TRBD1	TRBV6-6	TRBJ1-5	CASSFKQGWQPQHF	TGTGCCAGCAGTTTCAAACAGGGGTGGCAGCCCCAGCATTTT
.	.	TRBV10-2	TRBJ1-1	CASSEGSTEAFF	TGCGCCAGCAGTGAGGGGAGCACTGAAGCTTTCTTT
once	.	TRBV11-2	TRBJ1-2	CASSTQDGNYGYTF	TGTGCCAGCAGCACCCAGGACGGAAACTATGGCTACACCTTC
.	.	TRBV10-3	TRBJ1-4	CAISESGPRTALLGEKLFF	TGTGCCATCAGTGAGTCGGGCCCTCGGACGGCCCTACTCGGGGAAAAACTGTTTTTT
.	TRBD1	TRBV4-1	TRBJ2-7	CASSQGRGTYEQYF	TGCGCCAGCAGCCAAGGCAGGGGGACCTACGAGCAGTACTTC
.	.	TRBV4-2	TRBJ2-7	CASSQGFHEQYF	TGTGCCAGCAGCCAAGGGTTCCACGAGCAGTACTTC
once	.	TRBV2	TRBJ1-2	CASSRDYGYTF	TGTGCCAGCAGTCGAGACTATGGCTACACCTTC
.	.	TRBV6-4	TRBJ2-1	CASSDELAPYNEQFF	TGTGCCAGCAGTGACGAACTAGCACCATACAATGAGCAGTTCTTC
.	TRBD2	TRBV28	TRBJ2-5	CASSFLGSGGLQETQYF	TGTGCCAGCAGTTTCCTGGGTAGCGGGGGCCTCCAAGAGACCCAGTACTTC
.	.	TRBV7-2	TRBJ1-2	CASSLLAPRLTSTYYGYTF	TGTGCCAGCAGCTTATTGGCGCCAAGGTTGACGTCGACCTACTATGGCTACACCTTC
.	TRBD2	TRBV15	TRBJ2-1	CATSRGTLERGYEQFF	TGTGCCACCAGCAGAGGGACCCTGGAGCGGGGGTATGAGCAGTTCTTC
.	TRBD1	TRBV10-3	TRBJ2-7	CAISDPDRGLSYEQYF	TGTGCCATCAGTGACCCCGACAGGGGGCTCTCCTACGAGCAGTACTTC
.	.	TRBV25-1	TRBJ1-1	CASSYRTEAFF	TGTGCCAGCTCCTACCGGACTGAAGCTTTCTTT
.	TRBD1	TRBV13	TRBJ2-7	CASSTVGQGRSYEQYF	TGTGCCAGCAGCACGGTAGGACAGGGCCGGTCCTACGAGCAGTACTTC
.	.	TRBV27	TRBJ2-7	CASSFNINYEQYF	TGTGCCAGCAGTTTTAACATTAACTACGAGCAGTACTTC
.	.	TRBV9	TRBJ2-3	CASSVATGRSTDTQYF	TGTGCCAGCAGCGTAGCTACGGGACGAAGCACAGATACGCAGTATTTT